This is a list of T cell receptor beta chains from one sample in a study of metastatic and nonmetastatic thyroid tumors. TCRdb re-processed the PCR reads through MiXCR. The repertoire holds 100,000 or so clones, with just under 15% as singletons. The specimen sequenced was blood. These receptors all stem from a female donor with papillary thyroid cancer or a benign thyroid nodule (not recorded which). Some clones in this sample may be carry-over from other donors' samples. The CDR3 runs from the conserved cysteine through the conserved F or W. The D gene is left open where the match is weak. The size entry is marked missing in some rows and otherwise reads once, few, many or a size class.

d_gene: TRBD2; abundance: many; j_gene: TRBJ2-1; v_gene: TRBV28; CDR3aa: CASSPGTSGEPGFF; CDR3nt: TGTGCCAGCAGCCCAGGGACTAGCGGGGAACCCGGGTTCTTC
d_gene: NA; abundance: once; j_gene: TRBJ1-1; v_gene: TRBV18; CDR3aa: CASSPLNFVGAEAFF; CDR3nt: TGTGCCAGCTCACCACTTAATTTTGTTGGCGCTGAAGCTTTCTTT
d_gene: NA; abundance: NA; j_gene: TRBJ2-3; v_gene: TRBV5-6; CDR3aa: CASSLLNIRGWTTDTQYF; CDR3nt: TGTGCCAGCAGCTTGCTAAATATTAGGGGGTGGACCACAGATACGCAGTATTTT
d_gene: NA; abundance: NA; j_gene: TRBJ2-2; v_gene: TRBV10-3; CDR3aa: CAISGGASTGELFF; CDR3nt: TGTGCCATCAGTGGCGGGGCGAGCACCGGGGAGCTGTTTTTT
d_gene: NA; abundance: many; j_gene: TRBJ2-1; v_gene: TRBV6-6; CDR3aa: CASSYVVGGGGPNEQFF; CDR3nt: TGTGCCAGCAGTTACGTGGTGGGTGGCGGGGGCCCGAATGAGCAGTTCTTC
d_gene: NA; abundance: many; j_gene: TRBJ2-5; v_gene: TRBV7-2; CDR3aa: CASSPSSGGETQYF; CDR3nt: TGTGCCAGCAGCCCCAGTAGCGGAGGGGAGACCCAGTACTTC
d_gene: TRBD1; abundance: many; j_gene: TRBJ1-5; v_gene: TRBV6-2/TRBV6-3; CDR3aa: CASDAWTGGQPQHF; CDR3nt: TGTGCCAGCGATGCTTGGACAGGGGGTCAGCCCCAGCATTTT
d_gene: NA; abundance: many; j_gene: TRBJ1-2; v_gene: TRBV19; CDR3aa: CASSIGRDYGYTF; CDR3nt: TGTGCCAGTAGTATAGGCAGGGATTATGGCTACACCTTC
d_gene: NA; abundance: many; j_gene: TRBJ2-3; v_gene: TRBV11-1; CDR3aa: CASSAVGGTGTDTQYF; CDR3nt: TGTGCCAGCAGTGCGGTGGGGGGTACGGGCACAGATACGCAGTATTTT
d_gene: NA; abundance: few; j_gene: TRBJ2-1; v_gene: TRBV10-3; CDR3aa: CAISAEEESYNEQFF; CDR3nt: TGTGCCATCAGTGCCGAGGAGGAATCCTACAATGAGCAGTTCTTC
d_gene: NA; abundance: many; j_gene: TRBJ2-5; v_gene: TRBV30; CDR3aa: CAWSADQETQYF; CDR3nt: TGTGCCTGGAGTGCCGACCAAGAGACCCAGTACTTC
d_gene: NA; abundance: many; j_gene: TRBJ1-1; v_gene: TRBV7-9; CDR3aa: CASSLLGGRAEAFF; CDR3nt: TGTGCCAGCAGCCTTCTGGGGGGTAGGGCTGAAGCTTTCTTT
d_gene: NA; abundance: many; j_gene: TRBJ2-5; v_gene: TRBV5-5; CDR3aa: CASSLGPSHQETQYF; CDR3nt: TGTGCCAGCAGCTTGGGGCCTAGCCACCAAGAGACCCAGTACTTC
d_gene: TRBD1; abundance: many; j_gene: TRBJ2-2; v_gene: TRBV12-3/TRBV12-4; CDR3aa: CASRVGTGDSGELFF; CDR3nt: TGTGCCAGCAGGGTAGGGACAGGGGATTCCGGGGAGCTGTTTTTT
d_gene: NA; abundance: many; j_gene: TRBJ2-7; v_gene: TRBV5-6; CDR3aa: CASSLGGALWYEQYF; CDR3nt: TGTGCCAGCAGCTTGGGAGGGGCTCTTTGGTACGAGCAGTACTTC
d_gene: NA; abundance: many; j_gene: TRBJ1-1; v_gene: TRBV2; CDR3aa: CASTYSEGGTEAFF; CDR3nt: TGTGCCAGCACTTACTCTGAGGGGGGCACTGAAGCTTTCTTT
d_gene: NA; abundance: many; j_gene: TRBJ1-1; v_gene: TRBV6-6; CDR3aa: CASSYTEGGLGTEAFF; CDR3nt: TGTGCCAGCAGTTATACCGAGGGGGGGTTGGGGACTGAAGCTTTCTTT
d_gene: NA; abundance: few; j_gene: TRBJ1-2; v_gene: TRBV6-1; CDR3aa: CASSAGMDYGYTF; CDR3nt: TGTGCCAGCAGTGCAGGAATGGACTATGGCTACACCTTC
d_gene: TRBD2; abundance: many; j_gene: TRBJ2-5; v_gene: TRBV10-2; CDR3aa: CASSGLAGVQETQYF; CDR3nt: TGCGCCAGCAGTGGACTAGCGGGGGTCCAAGAGACCCAGTACTTC
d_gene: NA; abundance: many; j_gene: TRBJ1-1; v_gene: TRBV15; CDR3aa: CATSRPGVQVAEAFF; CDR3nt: TGTGCCACCAGCAGACCGGGAGTCCAGGTAGCTGAAGCTTTCTTT
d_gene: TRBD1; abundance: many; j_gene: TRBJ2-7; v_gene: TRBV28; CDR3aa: CASSPNRGPYYEQYF; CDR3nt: TGTGCCAGCAGTCCCAACAGGGGGCCCTACTACGAGCAGTACTTC
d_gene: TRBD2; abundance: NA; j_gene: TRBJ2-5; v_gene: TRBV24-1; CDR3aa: CATSEGGMGETQYF; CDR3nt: TGTGCCACCAGTGAGGGAGGGATGGGAGAGACCCAGTACTTC
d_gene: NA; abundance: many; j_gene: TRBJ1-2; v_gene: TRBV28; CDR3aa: CASSRDGDALYGYTF; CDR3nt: TGTGCCAGCAGTCGAGACGGGGACGCTCTCTATGGCTACACCTTC